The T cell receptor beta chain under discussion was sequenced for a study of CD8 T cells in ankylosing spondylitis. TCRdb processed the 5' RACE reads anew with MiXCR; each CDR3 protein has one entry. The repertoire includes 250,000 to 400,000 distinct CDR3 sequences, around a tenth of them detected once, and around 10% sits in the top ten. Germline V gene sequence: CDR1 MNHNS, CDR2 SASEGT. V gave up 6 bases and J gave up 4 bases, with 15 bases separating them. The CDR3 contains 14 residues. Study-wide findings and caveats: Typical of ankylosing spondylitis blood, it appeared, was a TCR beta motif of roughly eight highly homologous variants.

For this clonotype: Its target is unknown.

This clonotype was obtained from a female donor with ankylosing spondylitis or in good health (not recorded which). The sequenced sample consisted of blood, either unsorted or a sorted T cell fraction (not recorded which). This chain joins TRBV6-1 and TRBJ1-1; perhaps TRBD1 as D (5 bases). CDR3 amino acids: CASRSGFEGTEAFF. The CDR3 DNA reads TGTGCCAGCAGATCAGGGTTTGAGGGCACTGAAGCTTTCTTT.